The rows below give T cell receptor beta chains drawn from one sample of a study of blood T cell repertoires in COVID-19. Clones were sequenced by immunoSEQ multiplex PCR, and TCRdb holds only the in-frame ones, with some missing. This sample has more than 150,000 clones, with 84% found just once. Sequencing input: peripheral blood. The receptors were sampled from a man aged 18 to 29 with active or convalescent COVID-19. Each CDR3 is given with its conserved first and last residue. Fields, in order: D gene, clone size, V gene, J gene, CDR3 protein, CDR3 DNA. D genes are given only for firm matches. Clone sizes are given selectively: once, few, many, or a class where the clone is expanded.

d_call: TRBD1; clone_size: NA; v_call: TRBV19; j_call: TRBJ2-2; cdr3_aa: CATQVNRGTTGELFF; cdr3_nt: TGTGCCACCCAGGTTAACAGGGGGACCACCGGGGAGCTGTTTTTT
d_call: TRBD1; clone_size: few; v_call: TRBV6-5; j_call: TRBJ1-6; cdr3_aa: CASMDRANNSPLHF; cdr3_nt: TGTGCCAGCATGGACAGGGCGAATAATTCACCCCTCCACTTT
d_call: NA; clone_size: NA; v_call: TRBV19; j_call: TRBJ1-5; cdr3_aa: CASSNRADNQPQHF; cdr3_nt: TGTGCCAGTAGTAACAGGGCGGACAATCAGCCCCAGCATTTT
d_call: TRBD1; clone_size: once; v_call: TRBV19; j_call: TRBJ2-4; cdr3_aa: CATSGTGMGNIQYF; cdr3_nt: TGTGCCACCTCCGGGACAGGGATGGGTAACATTCAGTACTTC
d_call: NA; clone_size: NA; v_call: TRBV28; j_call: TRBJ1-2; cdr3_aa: CASRLQGNYGYTF; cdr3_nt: TGTGCCAGCAGGCTCCAGGGGAACTATGGCTACACCTTC
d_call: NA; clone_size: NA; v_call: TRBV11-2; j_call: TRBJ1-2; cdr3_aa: CASSLAGINYGYTF; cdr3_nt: TGTGCCAGCAGCTTAGCAGGGATTAACTATGGCTACACCTTC
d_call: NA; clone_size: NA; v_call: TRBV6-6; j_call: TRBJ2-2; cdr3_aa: CASSFTGPGELFF; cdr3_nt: TGTGCCAGCAGTTTCACAGGGCCCGGGGAGCTGTTTTTT
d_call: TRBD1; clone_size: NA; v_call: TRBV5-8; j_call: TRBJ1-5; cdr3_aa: CASSFRDRGANQPQHF; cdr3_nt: TGTGCCAGCAGCTTCCGGGACAGGGGGGCCAATCAGCCCCAGCATTTT
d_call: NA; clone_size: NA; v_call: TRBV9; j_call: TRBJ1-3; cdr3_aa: CASSVGGRSGNTIYF; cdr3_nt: TGTGCCAGCAGCGTAGGTGGGCGCTCTGGAAACACCATATATTTT
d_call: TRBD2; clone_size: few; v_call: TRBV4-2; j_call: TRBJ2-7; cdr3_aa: CASSQERLLAGDYEQYF; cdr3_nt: TGTGCCAGCAGCCAAGAGAGGCTACTAGCGGGAGACTACGAGCAGTACTTC
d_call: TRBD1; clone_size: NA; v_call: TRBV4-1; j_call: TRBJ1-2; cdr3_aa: CASSQDRTGGASIGYTF; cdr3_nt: TGCGCCAGCAGCCAAGATCGCACAGGGGGCGCATCGATTGGCTACACCTTC
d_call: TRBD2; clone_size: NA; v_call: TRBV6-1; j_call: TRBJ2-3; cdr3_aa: CASSGGVAGLTDTQYF; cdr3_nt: TGTGCCAGCAGTGGGGGTGTAGCGGGCCTCACAGATACGCAGTATTTT
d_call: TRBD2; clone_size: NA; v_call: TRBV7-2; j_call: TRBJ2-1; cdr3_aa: CASSSIIGSSGSSYNEQFF; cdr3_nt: TGTGCCAGCAGCTCCATTATCGGGTCGAGCGGGAGCTCCTACAATGAGCAGTTCTTC
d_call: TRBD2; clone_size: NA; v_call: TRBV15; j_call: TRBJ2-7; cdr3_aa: CATSSHYGTSGMYEQYF; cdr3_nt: TGTGCCACCAGCAGTCATTACGGGACTAGCGGGATGTACGAGCAGTACTTC
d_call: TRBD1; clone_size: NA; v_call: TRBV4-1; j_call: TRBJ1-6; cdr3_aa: CASSQEFGDRGYNSPLHF; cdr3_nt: TGCGCCAGCAGCCAAGAGTTTGGGGACAGGGGATATAATTCACCCCTCCACTTT
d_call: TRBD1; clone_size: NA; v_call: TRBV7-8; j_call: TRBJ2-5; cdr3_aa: CASINTGAQETQYF; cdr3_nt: TGTGCCAGCATTAACACAGGGGCCCAAGAGACCCAGTACTTC
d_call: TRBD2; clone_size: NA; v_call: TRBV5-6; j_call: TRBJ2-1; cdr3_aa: CASSSAGGPRNEQFF; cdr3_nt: TGTGCCAGCAGTTCAGCGGGGGGGCCGCGCAATGAGCAGTTCTTC
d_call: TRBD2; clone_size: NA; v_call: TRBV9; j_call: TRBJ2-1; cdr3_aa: CASSVGGLAGNNEQFF; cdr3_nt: TGTGCCAGCAGCGTAGGGGGACTAGCGGGAAACAATGAGCAGTTCTTC
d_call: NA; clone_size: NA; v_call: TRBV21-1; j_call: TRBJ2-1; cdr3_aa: CASSNNRAYNEQFF; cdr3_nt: TGTGCCAGCAGCAACAACAGGGCTTACAATGAGCAGTTCTTC
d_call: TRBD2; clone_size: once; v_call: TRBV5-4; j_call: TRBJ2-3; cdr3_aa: CASSSRGGGLDTQYF; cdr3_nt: TGTGCCAGCAGCTCTCGGGGGGGCGGGTTAGATACGCAGTATTTT
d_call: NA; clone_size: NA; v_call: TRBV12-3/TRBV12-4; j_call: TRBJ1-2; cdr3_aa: CASTRGPRGYTF; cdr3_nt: TGTGCCAGCACCCGAGGGCCACGTGGCTACACCTTC
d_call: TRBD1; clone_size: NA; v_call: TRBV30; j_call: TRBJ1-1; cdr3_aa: CAWSPFDRETEAFF; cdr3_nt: TGTGCCTGGAGTCCTTTCGACAGGGAAACTGAAGCTTTCTTT
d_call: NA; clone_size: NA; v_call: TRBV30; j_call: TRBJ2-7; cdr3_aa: CAWSGSSSYEQYF; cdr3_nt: TGTGCCTGGAGCGGTTCTAGCTCCTACGAGCAGTACTTC
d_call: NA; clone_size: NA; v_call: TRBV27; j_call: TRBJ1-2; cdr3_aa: CASSLAVGEGYTF; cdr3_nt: TGTGCCAGCAGTTTAGCAGTCGGAGAGGGCTACACCTTC
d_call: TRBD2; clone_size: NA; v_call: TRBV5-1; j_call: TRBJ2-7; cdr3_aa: CASSLSGGRAHEQYF; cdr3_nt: TGCGCCAGCAGCTTGTCGGGCGGGAGGGCCCACGAGCAGTACTTC
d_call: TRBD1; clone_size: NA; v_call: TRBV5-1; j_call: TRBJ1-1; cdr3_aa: CASSPGQGKGNTEAFF; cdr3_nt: TGCGCCAGCAGCCCGGGACAGGGGAAAGGGAACACTGAAGCTTTCTTT
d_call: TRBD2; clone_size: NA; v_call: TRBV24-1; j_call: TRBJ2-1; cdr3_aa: CATSETSGHNEQFF; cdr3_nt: TGTGCCACCAGTGAGACTAGCGGACACAATGAGCAGTTCTTC
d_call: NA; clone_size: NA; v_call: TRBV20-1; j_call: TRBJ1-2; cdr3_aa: CSASDYGYTF; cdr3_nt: TGCAGTGCTAGCGACTATGGCTACACCTTC
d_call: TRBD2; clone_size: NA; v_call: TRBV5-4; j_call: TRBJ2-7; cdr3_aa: CASSLGTSSGQYF; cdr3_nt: TGTGCCAGCAGCTTGGGGACTAGCTCCGGGCAGTACTTC
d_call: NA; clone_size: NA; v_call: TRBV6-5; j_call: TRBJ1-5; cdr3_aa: CASSSHRADYQPQHF; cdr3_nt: TGTGCCAGCAGTTCCCACAGGGCTGATTATCAGCCCCAGCATTTT
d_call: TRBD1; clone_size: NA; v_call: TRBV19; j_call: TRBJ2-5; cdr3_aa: CASSTSFGTAQETQYF; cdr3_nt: TGTGCCAGTAGTACTTCCTTCGGGACAGCACAAGAGACCCAGTACTTC
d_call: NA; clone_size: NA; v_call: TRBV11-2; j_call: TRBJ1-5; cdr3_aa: CASSLQAGNQPQHF; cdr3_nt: TGTGCCAGCAGCTTACAGGCGGGGAATCAGCCCCAGCATTTT
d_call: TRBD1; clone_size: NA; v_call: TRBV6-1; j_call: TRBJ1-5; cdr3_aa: CASSALGQLENQGNQPQHF; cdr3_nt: TGTGCCAGCAGTGCCCTGGGACAGTTAGAGAATCAAGGCAATCAGCCCCAGCATTTT
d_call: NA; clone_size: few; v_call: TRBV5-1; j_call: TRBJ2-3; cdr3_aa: CASSGTSSSTDTQYF; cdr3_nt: TGCGCCAGCAGCGGGACTTCCTCAAGCACAGATACGCAGTATTTT
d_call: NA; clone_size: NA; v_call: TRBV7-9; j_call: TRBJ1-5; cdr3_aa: CASSWGEADQPQHF; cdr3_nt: TGTGCCAGCAGTTGGGGGGAGGCCGATCAGCCCCAGCATTTT
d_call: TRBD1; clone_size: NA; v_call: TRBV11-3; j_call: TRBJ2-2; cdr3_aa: CASSQTGVDTGELFF; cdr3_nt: TGTGCCAGCAGCCAGACAGGGGTCGACACCGGGGAGCTGTTTTTT
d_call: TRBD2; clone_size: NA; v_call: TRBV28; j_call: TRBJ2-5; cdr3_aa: CASKSSGVGETQYF; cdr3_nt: TGTGCCAGCAAATCTAGCGGAGTGGGGGAGACCCAGTACTTC
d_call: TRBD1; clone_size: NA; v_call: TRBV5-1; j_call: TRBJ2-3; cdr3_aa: CASRRQGALDTQYF; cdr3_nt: TGCGCCAGCAGGCGACAGGGGGCTTTAGATACGCAGTATTTT
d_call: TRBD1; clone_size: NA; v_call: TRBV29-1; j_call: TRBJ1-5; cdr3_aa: CSVPGQGNQPQHF; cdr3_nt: TGCAGCGTGCCGGGACAGGGCAATCAGCCCCAGCATTTT
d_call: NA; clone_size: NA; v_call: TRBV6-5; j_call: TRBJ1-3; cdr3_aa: CASGIAGNTIYF; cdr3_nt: TGTGCCAGCGGAATAGCGGGAAACACCATATATTTT
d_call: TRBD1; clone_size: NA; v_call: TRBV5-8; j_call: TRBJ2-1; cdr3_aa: CASSPLGQGWNEQFF; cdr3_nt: TGTGCCAGCAGCCCACTGGGACAGGGGTGGAATGAGCAGTTCTTC
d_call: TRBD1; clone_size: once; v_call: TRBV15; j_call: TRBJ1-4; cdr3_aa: CATSRGQGVTNEKLFF; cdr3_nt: TGTGCCACCAGCAGAGGACAGGGTGTAACTAATGAAAAACTGTTTTTT
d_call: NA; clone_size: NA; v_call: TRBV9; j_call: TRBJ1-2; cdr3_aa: CASSVGQGSYGYTF; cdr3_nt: TGTGCCAGCAGCGTAGGGCAGGGGTCCTATGGCTACACCTTC
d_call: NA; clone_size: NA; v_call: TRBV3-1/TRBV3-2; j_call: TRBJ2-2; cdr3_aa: CASSQRLVRVGVTGELFF; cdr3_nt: TGTGCCAGCAGCCAGAGACTAGTAAGGGTCGGGGTTACCGGGGAGCTGTTTTTT
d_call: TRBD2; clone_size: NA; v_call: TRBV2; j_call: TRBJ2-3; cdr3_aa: CASRARSSGRTDTQYF; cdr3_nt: TGTGCCAGCAGAGCCCGAAGTAGCGGGAGAACAGATACGCAGTATTTT
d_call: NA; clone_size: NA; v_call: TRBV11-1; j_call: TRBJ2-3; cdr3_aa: CASSLHADTQYF; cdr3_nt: TGTGCCAGCAGCCTCCACGCGGATACGCAGTATTTT
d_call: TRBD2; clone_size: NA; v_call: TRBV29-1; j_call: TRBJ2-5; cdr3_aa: CSVVLAGGRETQYF; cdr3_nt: TGCAGCGTTGTCCTAGCGGGAGGGCGAGAGACCCAGTACTTC
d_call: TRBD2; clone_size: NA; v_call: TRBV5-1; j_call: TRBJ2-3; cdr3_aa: CASYGGVRTDTQYF; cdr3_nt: TGCGCCAGCTATGGGGGGGTGAGGACAGATACGCAGTATTTT
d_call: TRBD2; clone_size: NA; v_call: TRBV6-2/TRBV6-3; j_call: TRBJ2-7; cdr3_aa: CASSSTLAGGAYEQYF; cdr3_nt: TGTGCCAGCAGTTCCACTCTAGCGGGAGGCGCCTACGAGCAGTACTTC
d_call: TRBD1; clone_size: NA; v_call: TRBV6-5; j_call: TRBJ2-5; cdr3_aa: CASSARDRGETQYF; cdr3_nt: TGTGCCAGCAGCGCACGGGACAGGGGGGAGACCCAGTACTTC